The T cell receptor beta chain under discussion was sequenced for a study of blood T cell repertoires in COVID-19. Study details: Italy, Spain and the United States were the sources of the convalescent and acute COVID-19 samples. The cDNA or gDNA used as material had been derived from T cells, B-cell-depleted T cells, or PBMCs.

Participants came from 20 to 25 US areas, aged about 18 to 100 years. V lost 0 bases, J lost 4 bases, and 6 bases lay in between. CDR1 is KGHSH and CDR2 is LQKENI in the germline V gene. The CDR3 consists of 13 residues. TCRdb keeps only in-frame clones here, not all; method: immunoSEQ multiplex PCR. The profile shows about 230,000 clones, around 89% of them singletons. The source is a woman aged 40 to 55 with acute COVID-19. The V gene is TRBV18, the J gene TRBJ1-2; D not certain. Source material: PBMCs or T cells enriched from blood (not recorded which). In nucleotides, the CDR3 is TGTGCCAGCTCACCACCATTGGCCTATGGCTACACCTTC. Residues: CASSPPLAYGYTF.